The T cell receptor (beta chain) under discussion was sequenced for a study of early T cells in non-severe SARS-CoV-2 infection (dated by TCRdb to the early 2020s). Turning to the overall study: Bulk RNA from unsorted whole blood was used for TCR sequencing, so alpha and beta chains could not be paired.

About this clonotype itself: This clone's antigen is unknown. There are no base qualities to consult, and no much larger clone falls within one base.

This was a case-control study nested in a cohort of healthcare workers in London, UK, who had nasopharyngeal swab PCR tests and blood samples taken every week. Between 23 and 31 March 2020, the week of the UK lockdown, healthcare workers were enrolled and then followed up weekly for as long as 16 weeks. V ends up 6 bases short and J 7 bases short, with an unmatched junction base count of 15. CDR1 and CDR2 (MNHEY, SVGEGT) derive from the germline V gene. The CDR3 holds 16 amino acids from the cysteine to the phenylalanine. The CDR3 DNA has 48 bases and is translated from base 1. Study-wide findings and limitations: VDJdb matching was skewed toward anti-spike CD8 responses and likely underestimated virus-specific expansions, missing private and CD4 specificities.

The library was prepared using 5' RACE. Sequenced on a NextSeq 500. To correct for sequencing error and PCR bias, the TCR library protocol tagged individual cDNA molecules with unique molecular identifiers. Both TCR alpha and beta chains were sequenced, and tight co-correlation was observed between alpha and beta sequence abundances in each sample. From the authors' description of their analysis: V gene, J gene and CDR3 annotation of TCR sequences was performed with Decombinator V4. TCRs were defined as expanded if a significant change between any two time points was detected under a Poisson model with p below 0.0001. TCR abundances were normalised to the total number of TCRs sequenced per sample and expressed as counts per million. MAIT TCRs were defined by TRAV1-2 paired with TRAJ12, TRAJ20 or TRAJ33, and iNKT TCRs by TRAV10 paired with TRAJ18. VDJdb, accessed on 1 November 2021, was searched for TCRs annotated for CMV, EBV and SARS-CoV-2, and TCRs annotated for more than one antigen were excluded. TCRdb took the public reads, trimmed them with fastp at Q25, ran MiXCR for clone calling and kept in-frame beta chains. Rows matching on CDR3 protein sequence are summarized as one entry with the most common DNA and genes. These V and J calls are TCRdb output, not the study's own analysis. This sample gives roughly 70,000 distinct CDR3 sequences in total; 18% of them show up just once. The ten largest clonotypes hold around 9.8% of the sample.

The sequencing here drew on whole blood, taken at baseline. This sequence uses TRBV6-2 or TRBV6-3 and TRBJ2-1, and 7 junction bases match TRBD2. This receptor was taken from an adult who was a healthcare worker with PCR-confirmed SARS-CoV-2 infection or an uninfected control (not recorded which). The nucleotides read TGTGCCAGCAGCCTCCCTGGGTGGGCGGGAGTGAATGAGCAGTTCTTC. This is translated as CASSLPGWAGVNEQFF.